A single sample is the source of the 11 T cell receptor beta chains below, sequenced in a study of blood T cell repertoires in COVID-19. Repertoires were generated with immunoSEQ multiplex PCR, while TCRdb's copy carries only in-frame clones and drops some. The sample shows about 250,000 clones, about 83% of them seen only once. Sequencing was carried out using peripheral blood. Every receptor here comes from a woman of 80 years or more with COVID-19, enrolled during active disease.

J is TRBJ1-2 and V is TRBV6-5; D may be TRBD1 (5 bases). CDR1 MNHEY and CDR2 SVGAGI come from the germline V gene. The CDR3 runs 12 residues. The ends were cut back, 6 bases at V and 8 bases at J, with 13 bases in the middle. The CDR3, as DNA: TGTGCCAGCAGCCCCTGGCAGGGAGGCTACACCTTC. This translates into CASSPWQGGYTF.

J is TRBJ1-2 and V is TRBV11-2; TRBD1 is a possible D gene (6 bases). The germline V and J ends were trimmed by 8 bases and 1 base, with 14 bases remaining between them. CDR1 and CDR2 from the germline V gene are SGHAT and FQNNGV. The CDR3 is 14 residues long. CDR3 nucleotide sequence: TGTGCCAGCTCCAAGGGGGGGATTAACTATGGCTACACCTTC. Its translation: CASSKGGINYGYTF.

The chain joins TRBV18 to TRBJ1-3; no clear D gene. Germline V gene sequence: CDR1 KGHSH, CDR2 LQKENI. The ends were cut back, 5 bases at V and 3 bases at J, with 14 bases in the middle. The CDR3 has 15 residues. Here the CDR3 DNA reads TGTGCCAGCTCAAGACGGGGTGAAGGTGGAAACACCATATATTTT. Encoded protein: CASSRRGEGGNTIYF. Supplemented by reference TRBV18 and TRBJ1-3, the full variable domain reads NAGVMQNPRHLVRRRGQEARLRCSPMKGHSHVYWYRQLPEEGLKFMVYLQKENIIDESGMPKERFSAEFPKEGPSILRIQQVVRGDSAAYFCASSRRGEGGNTIYFGEGSWLTVV.

This chain links TRBV30 with TRBJ1-2; possible D gene TRBD1, 5 bases. Germline loops: CDR1 GTSNPN, CDR2 SVGIG (reference sequence). Trimming left V 4 bases short and J 4 bases short, with 16 bases between. This CDR3 comprises 14 residues. In DNA form, the CDR3 reads TGTGCCTGGACCGTACAAGGGGCGGCCTATGGCTACACCTTC. Its protein product is CAWTVQGAAYGYTF.

The rearrangement links TRBV19 to TRBJ2-1; 11 nucleotides match TRBD2. The CDR3 consists of 16 residues. CDR1 and CDR2 from the germline V gene are LNHDA and SQIVND (reference sequence). V shed 3 bases, J shed 6 bases, and the junction held 7 bases outside the gene matches. CDR3 amino acids: CASSMSSGGSLNEQFF. CDR3 coding DNA: TGTGCCAGTAGTATGTCTAGCGGGGGGTCCCTCAATGAGCAGTTCTTC.

V usage is TRBV10-3 and J usage is TRBJ1-1; D is possibly TRBD1 (6 bases). Looked up from germline, CDR1 is ENHRY and CDR2 is SYGVKD. This CDR3 has 11 amino acids. V was clipped by 10 bases and J by 6 bases, with 12 bases between them. The CDR3 spells CATTGFSEAFF. CDR3 DNA: TGTGCCACTACAGGGTTTTCTGAAGCTTTCTTT.

This chain joins TRBV6-5 and TRBJ1-1, with a weak D call TRBD1 (5 bases). Germline V CDR1 and CDR2: MNHEY, SVGAGI. The CDR3 totals 15 residues. With 0 bases removed from V and 5 bases from J, the gap between germline ends came to 13 bases. The CDR3 DNA sequence: TGTGCCAGCAGTTACTCGAGGGCAGGGAGGACTGAAGCTTTCTTT. Encoded protein: CASSYSRAGRTEAFF.

The CDR3 spells CASSENPRTGNTEAFF. CDR3 bases: TGTGCCAGCAGTGAAAATCCCCGGACAGGGAACACTGAAGCTTTCTTT. This chain links TRBV25-1 with TRBJ1-1; 7 nucleotides agree with TRBD1. This CDR3 comprises 16 residues. CDR1 and CDR2 (germline): MGHDK, SYGVNS. J lost 1 base, V lost 2 bases, and 7 bases had no gene match.

This chain links TRBV10-3 with TRBJ1-2, with D possibly matching TRBD1 (6 bases). Germline values: CDR1 ENHRY, CDR2 SYGVKD. The ends were cut back, 4 bases at V and 6 bases at J, with 12 bases in the middle. The CDR3 runs 13 residues. The CDR3 loop is CAISGTDQDGYTF. CDR3 nucleotide sequence: TGTGCCATCAGTGGGACAGACCAGGATGGCTACACCTTC.

The gene calls are TRBV6-6 and TRBJ1-2; D is possibly TRBD1 (5 bases). Germline V lookup: CDR1 MNHNY, CDR2 SVGAGI (reference sequence). The V end was cut by 0 bases, the J end by 6 bases, with 17 bases between. The CDR3 consists of 16 residues. CDR3: CASSYSSSGPGDGYTF. CDR3 DNA: TGTGCCAGCAGTTACTCGTCGTCGGGCCCGGGGGATGGCTACACCTTC.

The chain uses TRBV7-2 and TRBJ2-3; D gene unclear. Trimming pared 1 base from V and 2 bases from J, leaving 22 bases between. The CDR3 runs 19 residues. Germline V gene sequence: CDR1 SGHTA, CDR2 FQGNSA. The CDR3 here is CASSLGRLLGHTYTDTQYF. CDR3 bases: TGTGCCAGCAGCTTAGGCCGCCTTTTGGGCCACACCTACACAGATACGCAGTATTTT.